This entry lists 11 T cell receptor beta chains sequenced from one sample in a study of T cells in women clearing cervical HPV infection. Measured with immunoSEQ multiplex PCR; TCRdb has only the in-frame clones, and not every one. The table lists roughly 35,000 clones. The sequenced material came from blood buffy coat. The source is a woman aged 18 to 75 with a cervical HPV16 infection that either progressed to CIN3+ or cleared (not recorded which).

In regard to this clone: The CDR3 extends 3 residues past the end of the read, so its final part is completed from the germline J gene. This rearrangement joins TRBV20-1 to TRBJ1-1; maybe TRBD1 (5 bases). V lost 3 bases to trimming and J lost 3 bases, with 26 bases between them. CDR3 length equals 18 residues. Germline V gene lookup returns CDR1 DFQATT and CDR2 SNEGSKA (reference sequence). Partial CDR3 DNA: TGCAGTGCTAGTGGGGCTTGGGCCCCCAAACTTGGGGACACTGAA. Translated, it gives CSASGAWAPKLGDTE. The full CDR3 reads CSASGAWAPKLGDTEAFF.

The sequenced part of the CDR3 DNA is TGTGCCAGCACAGGGCGGAGGGACAATGAG. Protein sequence: CASTGRRDNE. In full, the CDR3 reads CASTGRRDNEQFF. This chain joins TRBV28 and TRBJ2-1; D perhaps matches TRBD2 (6 bases). The DNA ends 3 residues before the CDR3 does, and the rest of the CDR3 is filled in from the germline J gene. The ends were cut back, 7 bases at V and 5 bases at J, with 12 bases in the middle. This CDR3 is built from 13 residues. Germline CDR1 and CDR2: MDHEN and SYDVKM.

Comments on this clone: Coverage ceases 3 residues before the CDR3 finishes, and the germline J gene fills in the end. The V and J genes are TRBV2 and TRBJ1-2, with D possibly matching TRBD1 (6 bases). V dropped 5 bases and J dropped 4 bases, with 11 bases sitting between them. The CDR3 totals 13 residues. The germline V gene has CDR1 SNHLY and CDR2 FYNNEI. The sequenced CDR3 bases are TGTGCCAGCAGTTTTTCACAGGGCTATGGC. Protein: CASSFSQGYG. The CDR3 in its entirety is CASSFSQGYGYTF.

The DNA read from the CDR3 is TGTGCCAGCAGTGTACCCGGGGTTTCCCCCTACGAG. Amino acid sequence: CASSVPGVSPYE. The entire CDR3 sequence reads CASSVPGVSPYEQYF. This chain joins TRBV6-1 and TRBJ2-7, with TRBD2 as a possible D gene (5 bases). The read terminates 3 residues before the CDR3 end, so the remaining end is supplied by the germline J gene. There are 15 residues in the CDR3. Between the trimmed V and J ends, which lost 4 bases and 2 bases, there was a span of 15 bases. The V gene's germline CDR1 is MNHNS and CDR2 SASEGT.

In the case of this clone: The CDR3 end is not reached by the read, which stops 3 residues before it; the germline J gene fills it in. The V gene is TRBV28, the J gene TRBJ1-2, with D perhaps TRBD1 (5 bases). The germline V gene has CDR1 MDHEN and CDR2 SYDVKM. This CDR3 has 13 amino acids. Trimming left V 6 bases short and J 3 bases short, with 11 bases between. CDR3 amino acids: CASRRGGDYGYTF. The part of the CDR3 DNA that was read is TGTGCCAGCAGAAGGGGTGGCGACTATGGC.

As concerns this clone: The CDR3 end lies 3 residues beyond the end of the read and is filled in from the germline J gene. The chain recombines TRBV18 with TRBJ2-1; the match to TRBD1 covers 9 bases. This CDR3 has 17 amino acids. The junction had 8 bases not matched to a gene; V was cut back by 3 bases and J by 2 bases. CDR1 is KGHSH and CDR2 is LQKENI in the germline V gene. The CDR3 sequence: CASSPYLGQGTYNEQFF. Partial CDR3 DNA: TGTGCCAGCTCACCTTACCTTGGACAGGGGACCTACAATGAG.

As regards this clone: The CDR3 end is not reached by the read, which stops 3 residues before it; the germline J gene fills it in. The chain joins TRBV5-1 to TRBJ1-6, with 8 bases that match TRBD1. Germline CDR1 is SGHRS and CDR2 is YFSETQ. This CDR3 comprises 15 residues. V shed 4 bases and J 5 bases; nucleotides not matched to a gene: 5. The covered CDR3 bases are TGCGCCAGCAGCCGCTCGGGACAGGATAATTCACCC. It codes for CASSRSGQDNSP. The full CDR3 sequence reads CASSRSGQDNSPLHF.

In regard to this clone: The read stops 3 residues short of the end of the CDR3; the missing end is completed from the germline J gene. This chain uses TRBV27 with TRBJ2-5; 7 nucleotides match TRBD1. From germline, CDR1 is MNHEY and CDR2 SMNVEV (reference sequence). The length of the CDR3 is 17 residues. With 4 bases clipped from V and 4 bases from J, the junction kept 15 bases outside the gene matches. The CDR3 protein is CASSSLPQGSLGETQYF. The part of the CDR3 DNA that was read is TGTGCCAGCAGTTCCCTACCACAGGGGTCTCTGGGAGAGACC.

To note about this clone: The read gets to within 3 residues of the CDR3 end, and the germline J gene fills in the rest. V usage is TRBV7-7 and J usage is TRBJ2-7; tentative D call: TRBD1 (5 bases). CDR1 and CDR2 from the germline V gene are SSHAT and FNYEAQ (reference sequence). The CDR3 is 13 residues long. V was trimmed by 1 base and J by 4 bases, leaving 8 bases between them. CDR3 DNA, as far as it was read: TGTGCCAGCAGCTTAGGGACAACATACGAG. Translated, it gives CASSLGTTYE. The entire CDR3 protein is CASSLGTTYEQYF.

As concerns this clone: The read terminates 3 residues ahead of where the CDR3 ends, so the germline J gene completes it. The chain recombines TRBV19 with TRBJ2-2; 7 nucleotides agree with TRBD1. With 4 bases clipped from V and 4 bases from J, the junction kept 15 bases outside the gene matches. Germline V gene data show CDR1 as LNHDA and CDR2 as SQIVND (reference sequence). This CDR3 comprises 18 residues. The chain's CDR3 is CASSNSRDSISLTGELFF. The sequenced part of the CDR3 DNA is TGTGCCAGTAGTAACTCCCGGGACAGCATTTCCCTCACCGGGGAG.

Concerning this clone: From the germline J gene comes the end of the CDR3, since the read stops 3 residues before it. The rearrangement links TRBV5-4 to TRBJ2-7, with D tentatively TRBD1 (5 bases). From germline, CDR1 is SGHNT and CDR2 YYREEE (reference sequence). CDR3 size: 12 residues. V lost 0 bases to trimming and J lost 6 bases, with 7 bases between them. CDR3 DNA (partial): TGTGCCAGCAGCTTGGATAGGGGCGAG. This sequence encodes CASSLDRGE. The CDR3 in its entirety is CASSLDRGEQYF. Full variable domain (rest looked up from reference TRBV5-4 and TRBJ2-7): ETGVTQSPTHLIKTRGQQVTLRCSSQSGHNTVSWYQQALGQGPQFIFQYYREEENGRGNFPPRFSGLQFPNYSSELNVNALELDDSALYLCASSLDRGEQYFGPGTRLTVT.